The entry below describes one T cell receptor (beta chain). Antigen unknown. This specimen belongs to a study of graft-versus-host responses after intestinal transplantation. Study at large: Multivisceral, liver-intestinal, or isolated intestinal transplants were received by the recipients. Following induction with anti-thymocyte globulin, all recipients were given tacrolimus and steroids for three to four years. Study outcomes and limitations: High graft-versus-host to host-versus-graft clonal ratios were seen in allografts of patients with graft-donor T cell macrochimerism. Recipient-marrow GvH clones were detected, some having first appeared in ileum or blood.

The CDR3 consists of 10 residues. V lost 2 bases and J 10 bases, leaving 5 bases between the germline ends. Germline assignment: CDR1 MNHNS and CDR2 SASEGT. This table comes from immunoSEQ multiplex PCR, and its TCRdb copy is limited to in-frame clones, with some not included. Of under 100,000 clones in the sample, more than 80% are singletons; the top ten hold 15% to 20%. V usage is TRBV6-1 and J usage is TRBJ1-1; D is unclear. This receptor was identified in a human patient who received an intestinal transplant, so some T cells may come from the graft donor. This specimen was PBMCs, taken 450 to 460 days after intestinal transplant. The CDR3 nucleotides are TGTGCCAGCAGTGAACTGGCAGCTTTCTTT. As protein: CASSELAAFF.